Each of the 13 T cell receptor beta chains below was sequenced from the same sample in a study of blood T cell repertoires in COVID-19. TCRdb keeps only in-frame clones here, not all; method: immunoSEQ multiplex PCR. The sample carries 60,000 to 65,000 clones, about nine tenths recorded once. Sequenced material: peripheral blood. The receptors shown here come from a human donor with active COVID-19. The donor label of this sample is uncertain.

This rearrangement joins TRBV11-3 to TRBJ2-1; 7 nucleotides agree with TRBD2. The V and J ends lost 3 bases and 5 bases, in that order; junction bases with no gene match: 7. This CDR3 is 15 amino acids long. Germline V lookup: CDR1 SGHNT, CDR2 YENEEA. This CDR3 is CASSFLRLADNEQFF. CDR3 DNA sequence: TGTGCCAGCAGCTTTTTACGTCTAGCGGACAATGAGCAGTTCTTC.

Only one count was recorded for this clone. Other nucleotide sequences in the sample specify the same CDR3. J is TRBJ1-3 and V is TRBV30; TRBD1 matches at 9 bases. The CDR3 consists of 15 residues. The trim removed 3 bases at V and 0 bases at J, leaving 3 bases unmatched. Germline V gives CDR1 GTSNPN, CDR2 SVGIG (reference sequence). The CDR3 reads CAWSADRGSGNTIYF. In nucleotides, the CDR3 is TGTGCCTGGAGCGCGGACAGGGGCTCTGGAAACACCATATATTTT.

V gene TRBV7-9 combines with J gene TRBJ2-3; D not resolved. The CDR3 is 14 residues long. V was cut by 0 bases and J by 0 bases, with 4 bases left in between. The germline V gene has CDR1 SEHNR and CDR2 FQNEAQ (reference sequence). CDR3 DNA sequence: TGTGCCAGCAGCTTAGCGTCTAGCACAGATACGCAGTATTTT. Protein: CASSLASSTDTQYF.

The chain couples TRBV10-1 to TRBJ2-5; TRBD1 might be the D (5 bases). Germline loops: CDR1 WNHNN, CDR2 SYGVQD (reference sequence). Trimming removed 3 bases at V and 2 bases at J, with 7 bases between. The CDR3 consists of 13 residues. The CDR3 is CASSEGAQETQYF. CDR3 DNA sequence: TGCGCCAGCAGTGAAGGGGCGCAAGAGACCCAGTACTTC.

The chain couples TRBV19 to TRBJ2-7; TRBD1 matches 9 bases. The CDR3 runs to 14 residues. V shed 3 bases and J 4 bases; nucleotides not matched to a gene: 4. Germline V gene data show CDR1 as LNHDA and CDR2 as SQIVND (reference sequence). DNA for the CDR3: TGTGCCAGTAGTATCGGACAGGGGTTATACGAGCAGTACTTC. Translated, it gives CASSIGQGLYEQYF.

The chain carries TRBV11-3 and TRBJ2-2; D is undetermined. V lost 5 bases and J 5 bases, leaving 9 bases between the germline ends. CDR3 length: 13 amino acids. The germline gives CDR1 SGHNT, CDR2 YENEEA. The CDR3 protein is CASSLSVTGELFF. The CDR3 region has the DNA TGTGCCAGCAGCCTCTCCGTAACCGGGGAGCTGTTTTTT.

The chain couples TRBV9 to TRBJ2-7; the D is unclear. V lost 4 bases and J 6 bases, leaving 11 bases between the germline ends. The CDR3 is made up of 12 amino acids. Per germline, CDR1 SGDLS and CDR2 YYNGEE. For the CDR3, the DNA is TGTGCCAGCAGCCCTGGCCGGAGCGAGCAGTACTTC. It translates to CASSPGRSEQYF. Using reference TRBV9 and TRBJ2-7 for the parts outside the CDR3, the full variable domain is DSGVTQTPKHLITATGQRVTLRCSPRSGDLSVYWYQQSLDQGLQFLIQYYNGEERAKGNILERFSAQQFPDLHSELNLSSLELGDSALYFCASSPGRSEQYFGPGTRLTVT.

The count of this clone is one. The CDR3: CASNPGQGKYNEQFF. In DNA, the CDR3 is TGTGCCAGCAACCCGGGACAGGGAAAGTACAATGAGCAGTTCTTC. The chain couples TRBV21-1 to TRBJ2-1; the table gives TRBD1 as D, unverified against the DNA. TRBV21-1 has pseudogene status. This CDR3 is 15 amino acids long.

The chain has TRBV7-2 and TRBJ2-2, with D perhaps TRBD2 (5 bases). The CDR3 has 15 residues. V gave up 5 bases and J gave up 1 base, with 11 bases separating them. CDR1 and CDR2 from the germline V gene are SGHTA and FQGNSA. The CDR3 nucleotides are TGTGCCAGCAGCACGAGACTATGGAACACCGGGGAGCTGTTTTTT. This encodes CASSTRLWNTGELFF.

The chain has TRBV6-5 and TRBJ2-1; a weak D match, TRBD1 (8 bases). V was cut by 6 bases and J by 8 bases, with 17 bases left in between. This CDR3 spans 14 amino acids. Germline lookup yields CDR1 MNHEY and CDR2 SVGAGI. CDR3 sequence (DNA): TGTGCCAGCAGCCGCGGACAGGGAGGGGATGAGCAGTTCTTC. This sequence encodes CASSRGQGGDEQFF.

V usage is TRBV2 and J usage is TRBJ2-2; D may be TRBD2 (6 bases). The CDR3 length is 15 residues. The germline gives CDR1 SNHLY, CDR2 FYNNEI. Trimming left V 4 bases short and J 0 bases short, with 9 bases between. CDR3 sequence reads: CASSGSGSNTGELFF. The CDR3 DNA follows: TGTGCCAGCAGTGGTAGCGGTTCGAACACCGGGGAGCTGTTTTTT.

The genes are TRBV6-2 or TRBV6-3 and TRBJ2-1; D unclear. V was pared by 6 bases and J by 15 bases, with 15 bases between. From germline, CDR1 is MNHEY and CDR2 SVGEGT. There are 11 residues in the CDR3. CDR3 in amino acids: CASSYGPNWFF. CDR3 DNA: TGTGCCAGCAGCTATGGCCCCAATTGGTTCTTC.

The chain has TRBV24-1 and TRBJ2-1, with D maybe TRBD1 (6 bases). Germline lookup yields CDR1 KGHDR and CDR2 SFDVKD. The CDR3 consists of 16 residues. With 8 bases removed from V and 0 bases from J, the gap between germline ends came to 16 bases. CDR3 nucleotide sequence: TGTGCCACCACGGACCGTGGGGGCGGCTCCTACAATGAGCAGTTCTTC. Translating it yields CATTDRGGGSYNEQFF.